Shown below are 16 T cell receptor beta chains from a single sample sequenced in a study of chemoradiotherapy in HPV16-positive cancers. Measured with immunoSEQ multiplex PCR; TCRdb has only the in-frame clones, and not every one. The sample holds around 8,800 clones; around 70% are singletons and the top ten take around a tenth. The sample in question was tumor tissue, obtained from a patient who underwent chemoradiotherapy. The receptors derive from a human donor with HPV-associated anogenital cancer.

The CDR3 here is CAWSVPPTDTQYF. CDR3 in DNA: TGTGCCTGGAGTGTACCCCCCACAGATACGCAGTATTTT. The gene calls are TRBV30 and TRBJ2-3; D call uncertain. The germline gives CDR1 GTSNPN, CDR2 SVGIG (reference sequence). V lost 0 bases to trimming and J lost 2 bases, with 6 bases between them. The CDR3 is 13 amino acids.

This clone was counted once. The chain joins TRBV5-4 to TRBJ1-6; D is perhaps TRBD1 (5 bases). The CDR3 covers 16 residues. Deletions cut 0 bases from V and 4 bases from J, with 11 bases between. Germline V lookup: CDR1 SGHNT, CDR2 YYREEE (reference sequence). The CDR3 DNA is TGTGCCAGCAGCTTGGGGGCAGGGCTGTATAATTCACCCCTCCACTTT. Translating gives CASSLGAGLYNSPLHF.

CDR3 bases: TGTGCCAGCACCCCGGGGGGAGGCTGGAAATCACCCCTCCACTTT. It is translated as CASTPGGGWKSPLHF. This chain uses TRBV28 with TRBJ1-6; maybe TRBD1 (5 bases). Deletions cut 7 bases from V and 10 bases from J, with 20 bases between. The CDR3 runs 15 residues. CDR1 and CDR2 (germline): MDHEN, SYDVKM.

The chain couples TRBV7-6 to TRBJ2-3; 9 positions match TRBD2. Germline V gene sequence: CDR1 SGHVS, CDR2 FNYEAQ. This CDR3 contains 16 residues. The V and J ends lost 5 bases and 4 bases, in that order; junction bases with no gene match: 10. CDR3 DNA: TGTGCCAGCAGCCAGTACCCTAGCGGGAAGGCAGATACGCAGTATTTT. As protein: CASSQYPSGKADTQYF. Combining the CDR3 with reference TRBV7-6 and TRBJ2-3 gives the whole variable domain GAGVSQSPRYKVTKRGQDVALRCDPISGHVSLYWYRQALGQGPEFLTYFNYEAQQDKSGLPNDRFSAERPEGSISTLTIQRTEQRDSAMYRCASSQYPSGKADTQYFGPGTRLTVL.

This chain joins TRBV11-3 and TRBJ2-7, with a possible D match to TRBD2 (5 bases). The CDR3 is made up of 14 amino acids. V was shortened by 5 bases and J by 1 base, with 12 bases between the two germline ends. The germline V gene has CDR1 SGHNT and CDR2 YENEEA. The CDR3 sequence: CASSQGRTSYEQYF. CDR3 DNA sequence: TGTGCCAGCAGCCAAGGTAGGACTTCCTACGAGCAGTACTTC.

This chain connects TRBV9 to TRBJ2-5, with D unclear. CDR3 size: 14 residues. The V gene lost 1 base and the J gene lost 0 bases, with 7 bases spanning the gap. Germline CDR1 reads SGDLS; CDR2 reads YYNGEE. The CDR3, as DNA: TGTGCCAGCAGCGTAAACGGATACCAAGAGACCCAGTACTTC. It encodes CASSVNGYQETQYF.

This chain uses TRBV30 with TRBJ2-7; 8 bases map to TRBD2. CDR1 GTSNPN and CDR2 SVGIG come from the germline V gene (reference sequence). This CDR3 has 12 amino acids. The CDR3 spells CAVARGGEEQYF. The CDR3 DNA reads TGTGCGGTCGCCCGGGGGGGCGAAGAGCAGTACTTC.

This clone is a singleton in its sample. The genes are TRBV2 and TRBJ2-3; no reliable D call. V gave up 10 bases and J gave up 9 bases, with 5 bases separating them. Germline values: CDR1 SNHLY, CDR2 FYNNEI. This CDR3 comprises 8 residues. CDR3 nucleotide sequence: TGTGCCACCTCAACGCAGTATTTT. Translating gives CATSTQYF.

The rearrangement links TRBV28 to TRBJ2-3; D not certain. The CDR3 length is 13 residues. Deletions cut 4 bases from V and 5 bases from J, with 10 bases between. Per germline, CDR1 MDHEN and CDR2 SYDVKM. The chain's CDR3 is CASSYSVIDTQYF. The DNA for the CDR3 is TGTGCCAGCAGTTATTCAGTCATAGATACGCAGTATTTT.

This clone turned up a few times. V and J are TRBV9 and TRBJ1-1; D not certain. Per germline, CDR1 SGDLS and CDR2 YYNGEE. The CDR3 totals 14 residues. The V end lost 0 bases, the J end lost 1 base, and 7 bases lay between the germline ends. CDR3 coding DNA: TGTGCCAGCAGCGTAGCCCCGGAGAACACTGAAGCTTTCTTT. Amino acid sequence: CASSVAPENTEAFF. The full variable domain, with the rest looked up from reference TRBV9 and TRBJ1-1, is DSGVTQTPKHLITATGQRVTLRCSPRSGDLSVYWYQQSLDQGLQFLIQYYNGEERAKGNILERFSAQQFPDLHSELNLSSLELGDSALYFCASSVAPENTEAFFGQGTRLTVV.

This clone has just a few counts. This chain uses TRBV15 with TRBJ2-2; D is undetermined. From germline, CDR1 is LNHNV and CDR2 YYDKDF (reference sequence). The V gene lost 3 bases and the J gene lost 7 bases, with 6 bases spanning the gap. This CDR3 contains 12 residues. Written as DNA, the CDR3 is TGTGCCACCAGCAGGTACGGCGGGGAGCTGTTTTTT. Encoded protein: CATSRYGGELFF.

This chain joins TRBV18 and TRBJ2-1; 9 bases are shared with TRBD2. V shed 0 bases, J shed 4 bases, and the junction held 4 bases outside the gene matches. CDR3 length equals 16 residues. Germline assignment: CDR1 KGHSH and CDR2 LQKENI. CDR3 loop: CASSPPAGGRYNEQFF. In DNA, the CDR3 is TGTGCCAGCTCACCACCCGCGGGAGGGCGATACAATGAGCAGTTCTTC. The full variable domain, in which reference TRBV18 and TRBJ2-1 provide the parts outside the CDR3, is NAGVMQNPRHLVRRRGQEARLRCSPMKGHSHVYWYRQLPEEGLKFMVYLQKENIIDESGMPKERFSAEFPKEGPSILRIQQVVRGDSAAYFCASSPPAGGRYNEQFFGPGTRLTVL.

This clone was found a few times. The V call is TRBV9, the J call TRBJ2-2; maybe TRBD2 (6 bases). V dropped 7 bases and J dropped 2 bases, with 9 bases sitting between them. The CDR3 contains 13 residues. Germline CDR1 is SGDLS and CDR2 is YYNGEE. CDR3 coding DNA: TGTGCCAGCGGGGACTCCAACACCGGGGAGCTGTTTTTT. Encoded protein: CASGDSNTGELFF.

The genes are TRBV4-2 and TRBJ1-4; 7 bases match TRBD1. The germline gives CDR1 LGHNA, CDR2 YNFKEQ. The ends lost 5 bases at V and 7 bases at J; junction bases unmatched: 7. The CDR3 contains 14 residues. This CDR3 reads CASSIRDRAEKLFF. As DNA, the CDR3 is TGTGCCAGCAGCATCCGGGACAGAGCTGAAAAACTGTTTTTT.

The genes are TRBV10-3 and TRBJ2-1; D call uncertain. This CDR3 is built from 13 residues. Trimming took 3 bases from V and 4 from J, leaving 7 bases between them. CDR1 is ENHRY, CDR2 SYGVKD, per germline. CDR3 coding DNA: TGTGCCATCAGTGAACCAGGTTACAATGAGCAGTTCTTC. Translated: CAISEPGYNEQFF.

The rearrangement joins TRBV6-1 to TRBJ1-2; maybe TRBD1 (5 bases). In germline, CDR1 is MNHNS, CDR2 SASEGT. Trimming stripped 10 bases from V and 5 bases from J, with 17 bases between. This CDR3 comprises 13 residues. The CDR3 DNA reads as TGTGCCACCCTACCAGGGCCGGGGTATGGCTACACCTTC. It specifies CATLPGPGYGYTF.